Shown below are 2 T cell receptor beta chains from a single sample sequenced in a study of control samples from healthy donors and cancer patients. Only in-frame clones appear in the TCRdb table, and some are missing; sequencing was by immunoSEQ multiplex PCR. The sample includes approximately 150,000 clones, roughly 89% seen only once; the top ten take 4.9%. The source material was blood. Source of these receptors: a man aged 25 to 40 in good health.

This chain joins TRBV9 and TRBJ2-7; 10 nucleotides line up with TRBD1. CDR1 and CDR2 from the germline V gene are SGDLS and YYNGEE. Trimming removed 4 bases from V and 5 bases from J; junction bases left unmatched: 9. The CDR3 has 15 residues. The DNA for the CDR3 is TGTGCCAGCAGCCTCCGGGGACAGGGGATAAACGAGCAGTACTTC. Translating gives CASSLRGQGINEQYF. The full variable domain, its missing parts supplied by reference TRBV9 and TRBJ2-7, is DSGVTQTPKHLITATGQRVTLRCSPRSGDLSVYWYQQSLDQGLQFLIQYYNGEERAKGNILERFSAQQFPDLHSELNLSSLELGDSALYFCASSLRGQGINEQYFGPGTRLTVT.

The chain couples TRBV3-1 (or the pseudogene TRBV3-2) to TRBJ2-2; D not certain. The CDR3 spans 15 residues. V shed 4 bases and J shed 1 base, with 10 bases lying between them. Germline values: CDR1 LGHDT, CDR2 YNNKEL (reference sequence). CDR3 sequence reads: CASSLNIGNTGELFF. In DNA form, the CDR3 reads TGTGCCAGCAGCCTTAACATTGGGAACACCGGGGAGCTGTTTTTT.